Presented here are 24 T cell receptor beta chains from one specimen sequenced in a study of cytomegalovirus exposure and HLA in healthy donors. Primers for the PCR totalled 60 Vbeta and 13 Jbeta. Sequenced by immunoSEQ multiplex PCR; TCRdb stores in-frame clones only, minus some. The sample totals around 130,000 clones. Material: PBMCs. These receptors all stem from a woman in her forties in good health and CMV-seronegative.

This chain uses TRBV20-1 with TRBJ1-5; D might be TRBD1 (5 bases). The CDR3 has 11 amino acids. In germline, CDR1 is DFQATT, CDR2 SNEGSKA (reference sequence). V was shortened by 2 bases and J by 6 bases, with 5 bases between the two germline ends. CDR3 sequence reads: CSARRGQPQHF. CDR3 nucleotides: TGCAGTGCTAGAAGGGGTCAGCCCCAGCATTTT.

The rearrangement links TRBV18 to TRBJ2-5, with D maybe TRBD2 (6 bases). From germline, CDR1 is KGHSH and CDR2 LQKENI. The CDR3 extends over 15 amino acids. V lost 1 base and J lost 4, with 13 bases in between. DNA of the CDR3: TGTGCCAGCTCACCACGTTGGGGGGAGCGAGAGACCCAGTACTTC. This encodes CASSPRWGERETQYF.

The genes are TRBV5-6 and TRBJ2-5, with TRBD2 matching 15 bases. The end of the DNA fits TRBJ2-7 better, so the J call may be wrong. Germline V lookup: CDR1 SGHDT, CDR2 YYEEEE. This CDR3 has 15 amino acids. CDR3: CASSLPGLAGGEQYF. CDR3 DNA: TGTGCCAGCAGTTTACCGGGACTAGCGGGGGGCGAGCAGTACTTC.

The chain combines TRBV4-2 with TRBJ2-7; 7 positions match TRBD1. This CDR3 has 16 amino acids. V lost 3 bases, J lost 3 bases, and 11 bases stayed unmatched. Per germline, CDR1 LGHNA and CDR2 YNFKEQ. This chain's CDR3 is CASSHIPPGQDYEQYF. In nucleotides, the CDR3 is TGTGCCAGCAGCCATATTCCCCCCGGACAGGACTACGAGCAGTACTTC.

The chain combines TRBV5-4 with TRBJ1-1; TRBD1 matches 8 bases. The V gene end was trimmed by 0 bases and the J gene end by 4 bases; junction bases not matched to a gene: 5. This CDR3 has 15 amino acids. Germline V gene data show CDR1 as SGHNT and CDR2 as YYREEE (reference sequence). CDR3 protein: CASSLEFGTGTEAFF. The CDR3 DNA is TGTGCCAGCAGCTTGGAATTTGGGACAGGCACTGAAGCTTTCTTT.

Concerning this clone itself: A read error may account for a junction end that differs from germline. The J gene is TRBJ2-3, the V gene TRBV29-1; 13 nucleotides line up with TRBD2. CDR1 and CDR2 (germline): SQVTM, ANQGSEA. The CDR3 is 15 residues long. As DNA, the CDR3 is TGCAGCGTGCCTTGGACTAGCGGGGGCACATATACGCAGTATTTT. Its protein product is CSVPWTSGGTYTQYF.

The V gene is TRBV13, the J gene TRBJ1-3; D is unclear. The CDR3 spans 15 residues. Germline-derived CDR1 and CDR2 are PRHDT and FYEKMQ (reference sequence). Between the trimmed V and J ends, which lost 1 base and 0 bases, there was a span of 7 bases. CDR3: CASSLVRNSGNTIYF. Written as DNA, the CDR3 is TGTGCCAGCAGCTTAGTCAGGAACTCTGGAAACACCATATATTTT.

The chain has TRBV6-1 and TRBJ1-3, with D possibly TRBD1 on 5 matching bases. The CDR3 covers 16 residues. Trimming left V 1 base short and J 0 bases short, with 10 bases between. Germline CDR1 MNHNS, CDR2 SASEGT. CDR3 bases: TGTGCCAGCAGTGAAGTGATCGGGGGCTCTGGAAACACCATATATTTT. This translates into CASSEVIGGSGNTIYF.

This sequence joins TRBV5-1 and TRBJ2-1; 9 bases fit TRBD2. The CDR3 consists of 16 residues. V gave up 2 bases and J gave up 7 bases; unmatched junction bases: 10. The germline V gene encodes CDR1 SGHRS and CDR2 YFSETQ. The CDR3 loop reads CASSLNGAGGLNEQFF. The CDR3, as DNA: TGCGCCAGCAGCTTAAATGGGGCGGGGGGGCTTAATGAGCAGTTCTTC.

The chain carries TRBV7-3 and TRBJ1-1; no firm D call. Trimming took off 5 bases at V and 2 bases at J, with 9 bases between the two ends. CDR3 size: 13 residues. Germline values: CDR1 SGHTA, CDR2 FQGTGA. This CDR3 reads CASSRRGNTEAFF. The CDR3 DNA follows: TGTGCCAGCAGCCGACGAGGTAACACTGAAGCTTTCTTT. The full variable domain, in which reference TRBV7-3 and TRBJ1-1 provide the parts outside the CDR3, is GAGVSQTPSNKVTEKGKYVELRCDPISGHTALYWYRQSLGQGPEFLIYFQGTGAADDSGLPNDRFFAVRPEGSVSTLKIQRTERGDSAVYLCASSRRGNTEAFFGQGTRLTVV.

The rearrangement links TRBV18 to TRBJ1-1; 8 nucleotides line up with TRBD1. The CDR3 is 15 amino acids. Germline CDR1 reads KGHSH; CDR2 reads LQKENI. V lost 3 bases and J lost 5; bases outside the gene matches: 8. The CDR3 protein is CASSPPRQGRTEAFF. In DNA, the CDR3 is TGTGCCAGCTCACCGCCAAGACAGGGGAGAACTGAAGCTTTCTTT.

The rearrangement uses TRBV29-1 and TRBJ1-1, with D possibly TRBD1 on 6 matching bases. V was shortened by 0 bases and J by 3 bases, with 17 bases between the two germline ends. The germline gives CDR1 SQVTM, CDR2 ANQGSEA. This CDR3 is built from 16 residues. The CDR3 bases are TGCAGCGTTGAAGATCGGGGGGGCGCAAGGGACACTGAAGCTTTCTTT. It encodes CSVEDRGGARDTEAFF.

V is TRBV19 and J is TRBJ1-5; perhaps TRBD1 as D (5 bases). CDR1 is LNHDA, CDR2 SQIVND, per germline (reference sequence). With 7 bases removed from V and 2 bases from J, the gap between germline ends came to 18 bases. The CDR3 contains 16 residues. The CDR3 DNA reads as TGTGCCAGTATGCCAAAAGGGCAGGGCGGCAATCAGCCCCAGCATTTT. Translation gives CASMPKGQGGNQPQHF. Using reference TRBV19 and TRBJ1-5 for the parts outside the CDR3, the full variable domain is DGGITQSPKYLFRKEGQNVTLSCEQNLNHDAMYWYRQDPGQGLRLIYYSQIVNDFQKGDIAEGYSVSREKKESFPLTVTSAQKNPTAFYLCASMPKGQGGNQPQHFGDGTRLSIL.

V is TRBV19 and J is TRBJ2-1, with a tentative D call TRBD2 (7 bases). CDR3 length: 16 residues. Germline values: CDR1 LNHDA, CDR2 SQIVND (reference sequence). V was shortened by 5 bases and J by 2 bases, with 16 bases between the two germline ends. This CDR3 reads CASSPLEGGAYNEQFF. The CDR3 DNA is TGTGCCAGTAGTCCCCTGGAAGGGGGGGCCTACAATGAGCAGTTCTTC.

The chain employs TRBV4-1 and TRBJ2-5; the D gene is possibly TRBD1 (5 bases). The length of the CDR3 is 14 residues. V was clipped by 0 bases and J by 2 bases, with 7 bases between them. Germline V gene sequence: CDR1 MGHRA, CDR2 YSYEKL. The CDR3 spells CASSQDRVQETQYF. The CDR3 nucleotides read TGCGCCAGCAGCCAAGACAGGGTGCAAGAGACCCAGTACTTC.

This chain joins TRBV10-3 and TRBJ1-3; D possibly corresponds to TRBD1 (6 bases). Germline values: CDR1 ENHRY, CDR2 SYGVKD. CDR3 size: 14 residues. Trimming removed 11 bases from V and 0 bases from J, with 14 bases in between. This CDR3 is CASTGSSSGNTIYF. Written as DNA, the CDR3 is TGTGCCTCGACAGGTAGTTCCTCTGGAAACACCATATATTTT.

The genes are TRBV7-9 and TRBJ1-2; weak D call: TRBD1 (6 bases). V dropped 4 bases and J dropped 14 bases, with 17 bases sitting between them. The CDR3 is 12 residues long. Germline V lookup: CDR1 SEHNR, CDR2 FQNEAQ (reference sequence). CDR3 amino acids: CASSSSDRRGTF. The CDR3 bases are TGTGCCAGCAGCTCCTCCGACAGGCGGGGGACCTTC. The complete variable domain, with remaining parts taken from reference TRBV7-9 and TRBJ1-2, reads DTGVSQNPRHKITKRGQNVTFRCDPISEHNRLYWYRQTLGQGPEFLTYFQNEAQLEKSRLLSDRFSAERPKGSFSTLEIQRTEQGDSAMYLCASSSSDRRGTFGSGTRLTVV.

The rearrangement links TRBV14 to TRBJ2-5, with 9 bases aligning to TRBD2. This CDR3 spans 14 amino acids. The trim removed 4 bases at V and 8 bases at J, leaving 8 bases unmatched. Germline V gene lookup returns CDR1 SGHDN and CDR2 FVKESK. CDR3 in amino acids: CASSPGLARGTQYF. The DNA for the CDR3 is TGTGCCAGCAGCCCCGGACTAGCGAGGGGTACCCAGTACTTC.

The genes are TRBV28 and TRBJ1-4, with D hard to call. Looked up from germline, CDR1 is MDHEN and CDR2 is SYDVKM. Trimming shortened V by 5 bases and J by 7 bases, and 17 bases separated the two germline ends. This CDR3 has 15 amino acids. The CDR3 DNA is TGTGCCAGCAGTATCGGAGGCACCCGGGGTGAAAAACTGTTTTTT. Translation gives CASSIGGTRGEKLFF. Combining the CDR3 with reference TRBV28 and TRBJ1-4 gives the whole variable domain DVKVTQSSRYLVKRTGEKVFLECVQDMDHENMFWYRQDPGLGLRLIYFSYDVKMKEKGDIPEGYSVSREKKERFSLILESASTNQTSMYLCASSIGGTRGEKLFFGSGTQLSVL.

The V gene is TRBV27, the J gene TRBJ1-2; D call uncertain. Germline V gives CDR1 MNHEY, CDR2 SMNVEV (reference sequence). This CDR3 contains 13 residues. Trimming pared 3 bases from V and 6 bases from J, leaving 11 bases between. The CDR3 sequence: CASSLGGVHGYTF. CDR3 bases: TGTGCCAGCAGTTTGGGAGGAGTTCATGGCTACACCTTC.

V is TRBV5-4 and J is TRBJ2-1; 10 nucleotides line up with TRBD2. Germline CDR1 reads SGHNT; CDR2 reads YYREEE (reference sequence). The V segment lost 4 bases and the J segment 6 bases; nucleotides outside the gene matches: 7. CDR3 length equals 15 residues. The CDR3 region has the DNA TGTGCCAGCAGCGTAGGACTAGCGGTGACCAATGAGCAGTTCTTC. Its protein is CASSVGLAVTNEQFF.

V gene TRBV4-2 combines with J gene TRBJ1-6; no clear D gene. Trimming shortened V by 0 bases and J by 7 bases, and 10 bases separated the two germline ends. The CDR3 totals 15 residues. Germline lookup yields CDR1 LGHNA and CDR2 YNFKEQ. In DNA, the CDR3 is TGTGCCAGCAGCCAAGAGAGGGTTAGGAATTCACCCCTCCACTTT. It encodes CASSQERVRNSPLHF.

The chain is built from TRBV5-4 and TRBJ1-4, with D hard to call. V lost 0 bases and J lost 8, with 14 bases in between. The V gene's germline CDR1 is SGHNT and CDR2 YYREEE (reference sequence). The CDR3 is 15 residues long. In nucleotides, the CDR3 is TGTGCCAGCAGCTTGGCCGGAGGTTTTGGCGAAAAACTGTTTTTT. Translating gives CASSLAGGFGEKLFF. The full variable domain, with the rest looked up from reference TRBV5-4 and TRBJ1-4, is ETGVTQSPTHLIKTRGQQVTLRCSSQSGHNTVSWYQQALGQGPQFIFQYYREEENGRGNFPPRFSGLQFPNYSSELNVNALELDDSALYLCASSLAGGFGEKLFFGSGTQLSVL.

The rearrangement joins TRBV5-1 to TRBJ2-6, with TRBD1 as a possible D gene (5 bases). CDR1 is SGHRS, CDR2 YFSETQ, per germline. V lost 5 bases and J 0 bases, leaving 9 bases between the germline ends. The CDR3 covers 15 residues. In DNA form, the CDR3 reads TGCGCCAGCAGTTCGCAGGGCTCTGGGGCCAACGTCCTGACTTTC. Translation gives CASSSQGSGANVLTF.